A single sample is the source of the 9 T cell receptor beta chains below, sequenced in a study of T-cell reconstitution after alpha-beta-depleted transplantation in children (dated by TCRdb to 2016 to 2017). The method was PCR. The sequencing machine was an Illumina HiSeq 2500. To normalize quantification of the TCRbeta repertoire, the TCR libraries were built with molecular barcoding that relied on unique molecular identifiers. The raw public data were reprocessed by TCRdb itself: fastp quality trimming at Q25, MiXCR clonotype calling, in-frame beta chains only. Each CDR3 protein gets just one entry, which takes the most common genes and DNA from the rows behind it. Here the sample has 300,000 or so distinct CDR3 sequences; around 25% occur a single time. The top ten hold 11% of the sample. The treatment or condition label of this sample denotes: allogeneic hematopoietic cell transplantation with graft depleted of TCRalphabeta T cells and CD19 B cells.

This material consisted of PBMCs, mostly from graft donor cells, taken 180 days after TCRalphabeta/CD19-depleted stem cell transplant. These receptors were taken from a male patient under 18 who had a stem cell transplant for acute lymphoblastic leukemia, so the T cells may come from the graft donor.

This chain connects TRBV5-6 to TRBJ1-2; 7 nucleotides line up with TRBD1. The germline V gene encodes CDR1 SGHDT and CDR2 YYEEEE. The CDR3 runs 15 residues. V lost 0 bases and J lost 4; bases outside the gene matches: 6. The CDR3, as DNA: TGTGCCAGCAGCTTGGTAGGGGGCGCGGTCTATGGCTACACCTTC. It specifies CASSLVGGAVYGYTF.

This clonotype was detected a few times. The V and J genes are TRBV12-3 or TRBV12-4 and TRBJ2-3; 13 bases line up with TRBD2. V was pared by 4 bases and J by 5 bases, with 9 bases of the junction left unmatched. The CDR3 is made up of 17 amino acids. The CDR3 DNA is TGTGCCAGCAGTTACCCCGGACTAGCGGGAGCGGTAGATACGCAGTATTTT. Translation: CASSYPGLAGAVDTQYF.

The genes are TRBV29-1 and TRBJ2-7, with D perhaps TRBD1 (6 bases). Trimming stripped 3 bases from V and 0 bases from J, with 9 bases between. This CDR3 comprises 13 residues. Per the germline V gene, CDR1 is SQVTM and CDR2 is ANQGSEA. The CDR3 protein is CSVEGDTSYEQYF. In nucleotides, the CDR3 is TGCAGCGTTGAGGGGGACACCTCCTACGAGCAGTACTTC.

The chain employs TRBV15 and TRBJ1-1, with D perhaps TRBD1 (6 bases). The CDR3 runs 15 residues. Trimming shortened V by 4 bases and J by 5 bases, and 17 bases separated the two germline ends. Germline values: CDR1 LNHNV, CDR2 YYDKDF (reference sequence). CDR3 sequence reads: CATSMTLKRGTEAFF. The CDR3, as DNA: TGTGCCACCAGCATGACTCTGAAGAGGGGGACTGAAGCTTTCTTT.

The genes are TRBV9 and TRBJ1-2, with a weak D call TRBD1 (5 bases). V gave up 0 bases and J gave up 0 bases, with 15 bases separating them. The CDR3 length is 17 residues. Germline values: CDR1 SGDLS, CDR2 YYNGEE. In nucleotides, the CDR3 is TGTGCCAGCAGCGTAGTGGACACAGCTCTAGCTAACTATGGCTACACCTTC. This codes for CASSVVDTALANYGYTF.

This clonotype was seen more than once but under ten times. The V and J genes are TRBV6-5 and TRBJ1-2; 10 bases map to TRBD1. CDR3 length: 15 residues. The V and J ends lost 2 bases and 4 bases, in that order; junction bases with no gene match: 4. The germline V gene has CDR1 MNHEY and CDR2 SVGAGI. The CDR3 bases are TGTGCCAGCAGTTACGGGGACAGGGGATTCTATGGCTACACCTTC. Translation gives CASSYGDRGFYGYTF.

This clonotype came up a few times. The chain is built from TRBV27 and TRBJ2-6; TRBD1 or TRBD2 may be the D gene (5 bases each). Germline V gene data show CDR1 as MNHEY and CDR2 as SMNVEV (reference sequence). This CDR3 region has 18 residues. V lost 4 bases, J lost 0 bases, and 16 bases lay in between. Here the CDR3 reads CASSCRGSKCSGANVLTF. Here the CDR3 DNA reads TGTGCCAGCAGTTGCCGGGGCAGTAAGTGCTCTGGGGCCAACGTCCTGACTTTC.

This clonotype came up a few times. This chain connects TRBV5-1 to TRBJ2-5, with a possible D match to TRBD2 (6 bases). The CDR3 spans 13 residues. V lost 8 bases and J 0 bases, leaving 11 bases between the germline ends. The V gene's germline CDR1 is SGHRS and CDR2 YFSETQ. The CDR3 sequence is CASQLAHQETQYF. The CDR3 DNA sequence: TGCGCCAGTCAGCTAGCGCACCAAGAGACCCAGTACTTC.

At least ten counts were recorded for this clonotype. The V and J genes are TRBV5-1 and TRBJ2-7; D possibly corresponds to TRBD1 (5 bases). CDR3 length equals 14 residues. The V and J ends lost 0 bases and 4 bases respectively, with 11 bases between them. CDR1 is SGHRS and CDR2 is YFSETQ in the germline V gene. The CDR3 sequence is CASSLVSGRYEQYF. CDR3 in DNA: TGCGCCAGCAGCTTGGTGTCAGGGCGGTACGAGCAGTACTTC.